This is a list of T cell receptor beta chains from one sample in a study of shared clonotypes between healthy human individuals. The protocol was immunoSEQ multiplex PCR, while the TCRdb copy is restricted to in-frame clones and leaves out a portion. This table holds fewer than 600,000 clones, 75% to 85% found once. The source material was PBMCs. The source of these receptors is a woman in her forties in good health. Some clones in this sample may be carry-over from other donors' samples. Both conserved end residues are part of each CDR3. D genes are given only for firm matches. Clone size is not always given. Where it is, it says once, few, many or a class for expanded clones.

len	v_gene	d_gene	abundance	j_gene	CDR3nt	CDR3aa
15	TRBV2	-	-	TRBJ1-2	TGTGCCAGCAGCGCCCTAAGGGGGAGGGCTGAGAGCTACACCTTC	CASSALRGRAESYTF
13	TRBV10-3	TRBD1	once	TRBJ1-1	TGTGCCATCAGTAGGACAGGGGACACTGAAGCTTTCTTT	CAISRTGDTEAFF
16	TRBV5-4	TRBD2	-	TRBJ2-2	TGTGCCAGCAGCCGTCCTAGCGGGAGGCAGGCCGGGGAGCTGTTTTTT	CASSRPSGRQAGELFF
14	TRBV5-1	TRBD1	-	TRBJ2-3	TGCGCCAGCAGCCCCGGACAGGGCGTAGATACGCAGTATTTT	CASSPGQGVDTQYF
15	TRBV2	-	few	TRBJ1-4	TGTGCCAGCAGTAGCGCATCAGGGGTGGGTGAAAAACTGTTTTTT	CASSSASGVGEKLFF
14	TRBV28	-	many	TRBJ1-6	TGTGCCAGCAGCCGACTCGGGGGAGGCTCACCCCTCCACTTT	CASSRLGGGSPLHF
17	TRBV7-9	-	-	TRBJ1-1	TGTGCCAGCAGCTTAGATCTTGGTCCACTTTTGAACACTGAAGCTTTCTTT	CASSLDLGPLLNTEAFF
17	TRBV18	-	-	TRBJ2-3	TGTGCCAGCTCACTCTTCACCTTAACTGTTGGCACAGATACGCAGTATTTT	CASSLFTLTVGTDTQYF
14	TRBV28	TRBD1	-	TRBJ1-5	TGTGCCAGCAGGCCTCCAGGGACAGTTCAGCCCCAGCATTTT	CASRPPGTVQPQHF
21	TRBV28	-	-	TRBJ2-7	TGTGCCAGCACCCTCACCCCCCGACAGTTCGTCCCCCCAGGATCCCCCTACGAGCAGTACTTC	CASTLTPRQFVPPGSPYEQYF
12	TRBV27	-	-	TRBJ2-1	TGTGCCAGCAGTCCGCCAATAGGGGAGGTGTTCTTC	CASSPPIGEVFF
14	TRBV2	TRBD1	many	TRBJ1-5	TGTGCCAGTGGAGGGGACAGGGAAAGGCAGCCCCAGCATTTT	CASGGDRERQPQHF
13	TRBV7-2	-	-	TRBJ1-5	TGTGCCAGCAGCTTAGACACCAATCAGCCCCAGCATTTT	CASSLDTNQPQHF
15	TRBV9	TRBD1	-	TRBJ1-5	TGTGCCAGCAGCGCAGGGGGCCTGGGCAATCAGCCCCAGCATTTT	CASSAGGLGNQPQHF
15	TRBV5-1	TRBD2	-	TRBJ2-7	TGCGCCAGCAGCCCCAGGGGACTAGTGGGCTACGAGCAGTACTTC	CASSPRGLVGYEQYF
14	TRBV7-2	-	-	TRBJ2-5	TGTGCCAGCAGCTGGCAGGGAAGCCAAGAGACCCAGTACTTC	CASSWQGSQETQYF
16	TRBV11-2	TRBD2	-	TRBJ2-3	TGTGCCAGCAGCGAGTCAAGCGGGAGGACGGGAGATACGCAGTATTTT	CASSESSGRTGDTQYF
15	TRBV15	TRBD1	-	TRBJ2-7	TGTGCCACCAGCAGAGATTCAGACAGGGGCTACGAGCAGTACTTC	CATSRDSDRGYEQYF
13	TRBV7-8	-	-	TRBJ1-1	TGTGCCAGCAGTTTTTTCCTGGGACGTGAAGCTTTCTTT	CASSFFLGREAFF
14	TRBV10-2	-	-	TRBJ1-5	TGCGCCAGCAGTGAGAATAATAGCAATCAGCCCCAGCATTTT	CASSENNSNQPQHF
14	TRBV15	-	-	TRBJ2-1	TGTGCCACCAGCAGAGGCTGGGACTACAATGAGCAGTTCTTC	CATSRGWDYNEQFF
14	TRBV10-3	-	-	TRBJ1-3	TGTGCCATCCGGTTCGAGTTACCTGGAAACACCATATATTTT	CAIRFELPGNTIYF
10	TRBV20-1	-	-	TRBJ2-7	TGCAGTGGATGGAGTGACGAGCAGTACTTC	CSGWSDEQYF
15	TRBV2	-	-	TRBJ2-3	TGTGCCAGCAGTTACGAATACGGAGCTACAGATACGCAGTATTTT	CASSYEYGATDTQYF
14	TRBV5-1	-	-	TRBJ1-2	TGCGCCAGCAGCTTGGCGGAGGGAAGGTATGGCTACACCTTC	CASSLAEGRYGYTF
15	TRBV4-3	-	-	TRBJ1-2	TGCGCCAGCAGCCAAGTCCTCAGGGGCTTGGGTGGCTACACCTTC	CASSQVLRGLGGYTF
14	TRBV28	TRBD1	-	TRBJ2-7	TGTGCCAGCAGTTTGGGACAGGATTGGGGAGAGCAGTACTTC	CASSLGQDWGEQYF
13	TRBV28	-	-	TRBJ2-3	TGTGCCAGCAGCAAGCAGGGGCCAGATACGCAGTATTTT	CASSKQGPDTQYF
17	TRBV7-9	TRBD1	many	TRBJ1-4	TGTGCCAGCAGCCCCGGGGACAGGGGTAGGTCCCGGGAAAAACTGTTTTTT	CASSPGDRGRSREKLFF
15	TRBV7-7	-	few	TRBJ2-5	TGTGCCAGCAGCTCGGGGCACTTCCTGGGGGCGACCCAGTACTTC	CASSSGHFLGATQYF
14	TRBV1	-	-	TRBJ2-3	TGCACCAGCGTACTAGCGGGAGCTGTAGATACGCAGTATTTT	CTSVLAGAVDTQYF
14	TRBV10-1	-	-	TRBJ2-2	TGCGCCAGCAGTGAGGGGATTAACACCGGGGAGCTGTTTTTT	CASSEGINTGELFF
14	TRBV4-1	-	-	TRBJ1-1	TGCGCCAGCAGCCAATACCAGGGATGGACTGAAGCTTTCTTT	CASSQYQGWTEAFF
17	TRBV4-3	TRBD2	-	TRBJ2-2	TGCGCCAGCAGCCAAGATGTTCTAGCGGGAGGGACCGGGGAGCTGTTTTTT	CASSQDVLAGGTGELFF
16	TRBV4-2	TRBD2	once	TRBJ2-7	TGTGCCAGCAGCCAAGTCGGAGCGGGAGGGCGGGACGAGCAGTACTTC	CASSQVGAGGRDEQYF
11	TRBV5-1	-	-	TRBJ2-1	TGCGCCAGCAGCTTGGGGTATGAGCAGTTCTTC	CASSLGYEQFF
14	TRBV28	-	-	TRBJ1-2	TGTGCCATATCGAATTTCACAGGGTTCTATGGCTACACCTTC	CAISNFTGFYGYTF
16	TRBV7-2	-	-	TRBJ2-2	TGTGCCAGCAGCTTAGCGCCGGGGGCGAACACCGGGGAGCTGTTTTTT	CASSLAPGANTGELFF
13	TRBV7-3	-	-	TRBJ2-2	TGTGCCAGCAGCCTTACAGGGTCCGGGGAGCTGTTTTTT	CASSLTGSGELFF